Each of the 4 T cell receptor beta chains below was sequenced from the same sample in a study of T cell responses to AZD1222 COVID-19 vaccine. Data came from immunoSEQ multiplex PCR; TCRdb stores just in-frame clones and leaves some out. The profile shows 45,000 to 60,000 clones, around 85% of them singletons. Sequenced material: peripheral blood, taken on day 0 of AZD1222 vaccination. The origin of the receptors is an adult in good health.

V and J are TRBV5-6 and TRBJ1-6; D call uncertain. The CDR3 loop spans 12 amino acids. V lost 2 bases to trimming and J lost 10 bases, with 7 bases between them. Germline lookup yields CDR1 SGHDT and CDR2 YYEEEE. CDR3 sequence: CASSFERSPLHF. In nucleotides, the CDR3 is TGTGCCAGCAGCTTTGAGAGGTCACCCCTCCACTTT.

The genes are TRBV11-2 and TRBJ1-1; TRBD1 matches 7 bases. The CDR3 loop spans 13 amino acids. V was pared by 5 bases and J by 7 bases, with 7 bases of the junction left unmatched. From germline, CDR1 is SGHAT and CDR2 FQNNGV. This CDR3 reads CASSLNRGREAFF. The DNA of the CDR3 is TGTGCCAGCAGCCTTAACAGGGGACGTGAAGCTTTCTTT. Full variable domain (rest looked up from reference TRBV11-2 and TRBJ1-1): EAGVAQSPRYKIIEKRQSVAFWCNPISGHATLYWYQQILGQGPKLLIQFQNNGVVDDSQLPKDRFSAERLKGVDSTLKIQPAKLEDSAVYLCASSLNRGREAFFGQGTRLTVV.

This clone has only a few counts. The chain couples TRBV18 to TRBJ2-5, with 9 bases that match TRBD1. Germline CDR1 and CDR2: KGHSH and LQKENI. The CDR3 covers 14 residues. The ends lost 3 bases at V and 2 bases at J; junction bases unmatched: 1. The CDR3: CASSPGTGQETQYF. DNA for the CDR3: TGTGCCAGCTCACCTGGGACAGGGCAAGAGACCCAGTACTTC.

The table lists this clone with a few counts. The chain recombines TRBV19 with TRBJ1-2; TRBD1 aligns across 8 bases. Germline V CDR1 and CDR2: LNHDA, SQIVND (reference sequence). The CDR3 covers 16 residues. V was pared by 3 bases and J by 2 bases, with 8 bases of the junction left unmatched. The CDR3 DNA reads TGTGCCAGTAGTATGACAGGGGCAAGGGGGAACTATGGCTACACCTTC. It specifies CASSMTGARGNYGYTF. The complete variable domain, with remaining parts taken from reference TRBV19 and TRBJ1-2, reads DGGITQSPKYLFRKEGQNVTLSCEQNLNHDAMYWYRQDPGQGLRLIYYSQIVNDFQKGDIAEGYSVSREKKESFPLTVTSAQKNPTAFYLCASSMTGARGNYGYTFGSGTRLTVV.